The next 27 T cell receptor beta chains were all read from a single sample in a study of cytomegalovirus exposure and HLA in healthy donors (dated by TCRdb to about 2017). Library prep was done by the immunoSEQ multiplex PCR assay. For the multiplex PCR, a mixture combining 60 forward primers for TCR Vbeta segments and 13 reverse primers for TCR Jbeta segments was used. TCRdb carries this immuneACCESS record with in-frame sequences only. Its versions omit some clonotypes, under half of them owing to an unresolved V gene in the studies checked, with the rest unexplained. The sample yields 110,000 or so clones; 78% were counted once. The ten largest clones add up to 1.3% of the sample. Sequencing was performed on PBMCs. Receptors originate from a man in his thirties or forties in good health and CMV-seronegative.

The CDR3 nucleotides are TGTGCCAGCAGCTTAGGCCTCGAGCAGTACTTC. Translated, it gives CASSLGLEQYF. This chain connects TRBV13 to TRBJ2-7; D gene uncertain. Germline V gene sequence: CDR1 PRHDT, CDR2 FYEKMQ (reference sequence). The CDR3 runs to 11 residues. V gave up 0 bases and J gave up 6 bases, with 3 bases separating them. Full variable domain (rest looked up from reference TRBV13 and TRBJ2-7): AAGVIQSPRHLIKEKRETATLKCYPIPRHDTVYWYQQGPGQDPQFLISFYEKMQSDKGSIPDRFSAQQFSDYHSELNMSSLELGDSALYFCASSLGLEQYFGPGTRLTVT.

This chain joins TRBV7-7 and TRBJ2-1; 8 bases match TRBD1. The CDR3 contains 15 residues. Germline lookup yields CDR1 SSHAT and CDR2 FNYEAQ (reference sequence). The CDR3 DNA is TGTGCTAGCGATCCGGGACAGGCTGTGGGTAGTGAGCAGTTCTTC. Its translation: CASDPGQAVGSEQFF.

The chain carries TRBV19 and TRBJ1-2; no firm D call. V was shortened by 10 bases and J by 0 bases, with 18 bases between the two germline ends. Per the germline V gene, CDR1 is LNHDA and CDR2 is SQIVND (reference sequence). The CDR3 covers 15 residues. The DNA for the CDR3 is TGTGCCACCTCTATTGGGCGCAATCCTAACTATGGCTACACCTTC. Its translation is CATSIGRNPNYGYTF.

The chain links TRBV7-2 to TRBJ2-5; 7 bases match TRBD1. The V segment lost 5 bases and the J segment 5 bases; nucleotides outside the gene matches: 17. Germline V gene lookup returns CDR1 SGHTA and CDR2 FQGNSA. The CDR3 consists of 17 residues. In nucleotides, the CDR3 is TGTGCCAGCAGCATAGGCCCATTTAGGGGGCTAAGGGAGACCCAGTACTTC. Translation gives CASSIGPFRGLRETQYF.

This sequence joins TRBV29-1 and TRBJ1-1, with D unclear. Germline CDR1 SQVTM, CDR2 ANQGSEA. The CDR3 covers 12 residues. V gave up 5 bases and J gave up 2 bases, with 9 bases separating them. The CDR3 sequence: CSVWSVNTEAFF. In DNA form, the CDR3 reads TGCAGCGTTTGGTCGGTTAACACTGAAGCTTTCTTT.

This clone came up once. The chain carries TRBV7-2 and TRBJ1-2; the match to TRBD1 covers 9 bases. The length of the CDR3 is 14 residues. Trimming removed 1 base from V and 3 bases from J; junction bases left unmatched: 0. Germline-derived CDR1 and CDR2 are SGHTA and FQGNSA. This CDR3 reads CASSLGTGDYGYTF. CDR3 nucleotide sequence: TGTGCCAGCAGCTTAGGGACAGGGGACTATGGCTACACCTTC.

This clone was observed a few times. The chain links TRBV7-6 to TRBJ2-1, with 7 bases matching TRBD1. The CDR3 runs to 15 residues. Germline V gives CDR1 SGHVS, CDR2 FNYEAQ. Germline trimming cut 5 bases from V and 1 base from J; bases unmatched to any gene: 5. This chain's CDR3 is CASSPRTGSYNEQFF. CDR3 nucleotides: TGTGCCAGCAGCCCCCGGACAGGTTCCTACAATGAGCAGTTCTTC.

This rearrangement joins TRBV4-1 to TRBJ2-5, with TRBD1 matching over 8 bases. Germline CDR1 MGHRA, CDR2 YSYEKL. The CDR3 is 15 amino acids. Losses at the gene ends were 4 bases for V and 7 bases for J; bases not matched to a gene: 11. The CDR3 sequence is CASSPGTGAFGTQYF. DNA for the CDR3: TGCGCCAGCAGCCCCGGGACAGGCGCTTTTGGGACCCAGTACTTC.

This clone was observed a single time. This sequence joins TRBV19 and TRBJ2-1; a weak D match, TRBD2 (6 bases). Germline-derived CDR1 and CDR2 are LNHDA and SQIVND (reference sequence). Trimming cost V 9 bases and J 0 bases, with 12 bases left between them. This CDR3 is built from 14 residues. CDR3: CASRGGISYNEQFF. The CDR3 DNA reads as TGTGCCAGCCGCGGCGGGATCTCCTACAATGAGCAGTTCTTC.

This clone has only a few counts. The J gene is TRBJ2-2, the V gene TRBV7-2; 10 bases are shared with TRBD2. The CDR3 has 15 amino acids. J gave up 7 bases and V 2 bases, and 4 bases lay outside the gene matches. Germline CDR1 is SGHTA and CDR2 is FQGNSA. The CDR3 protein is CASSLLPSGGGELFF. The CDR3 coding sequence is TGTGCCAGCAGCTTACTCCCTAGCGGGGGCGGGGAGCTGTTTTTT.

The genes are TRBV7-2 and TRBJ2-1, with D perhaps TRBD2 (6 bases). The CDR3 has 14 amino acids. The germline CDR1 and CDR2 sequences are SGHTA and FQGNSA. V was trimmed by 11 bases and J by 0 bases, leaving 14 bases between them. The CDR3 protein is CAGHGGSSYNEQFF. The CDR3 bases are TGTGCCGGACACGGGGGATCCTCCTACAATGAGCAGTTCTTC.

V gene TRBV19 combines with J gene TRBJ2-1, with 7 bases that match TRBD2. V was clipped by 4 bases and J by 9 bases; unmatched bases: 12. CDR3 length: 15 residues. Per the germline V gene, CDR1 is LNHDA and CDR2 is SQIVND (reference sequence). The CDR3 nucleotides read TGTGCCAGTAGTACGTCTAGCGGAGGTGGGAGTGAGCAGTTCTTC. Translated, it gives CASSTSSGGGSEQFF. The full variable domain, completed using reference TRBV19 and TRBJ2-1, is DGGITQSPKYLFRKEGQNVTLSCEQNLNHDAMYWYRQDPGQGLRLIYYSQIVNDFQKGDIAEGYSVSREKKESFPLTVTSAQKNPTAFYLCASSTSSGGGSEQFFGPGTRLTVL.

The rearrangement joins TRBV4-3 to TRBJ1-4; the D is unclear. The germline CDR1 and CDR2 sequences are LGHNA and YSLEER. V dropped 3 bases and J dropped 7 bases, with 12 bases sitting between them. The CDR3 is 14 residues long. CDR3 coding DNA: TGCGCCAGCAGCCAGGGGAGCTGGACTGAAAAACTGTTTTTT. Translated, it gives CASSQGSWTEKLFF.

The chain recombines TRBV5-1 with TRBJ1-6, with 8 bases matching TRBD1. Germline values: CDR1 SGHRS, CDR2 YFSETQ. The CDR3 is 14 residues long. The junction had 4 bases not matched to a gene; V was cut back by 4 bases and J by 7 bases. CDR3 in amino acids: CASSGDRRNSPLHF. The DNA of the CDR3 is TGCGCCAGCAGCGGGGACAGGCGAAATTCACCCCTCCACTTT.

The genes are TRBV5-4 and TRBJ1-2, with D perhaps matching TRBD1 (5 bases). The CDR3 extends over 14 amino acids. Germline V gene sequence: CDR1 SGHNT, CDR2 YYREEE (reference sequence). V shed 0 bases and J shed 8 bases, with 14 bases lying between them. This CDR3 is CASSLATDPWGYTF. CDR3 bases: TGTGCCAGCAGCTTGGCGACAGACCCCTGGGGCTACACCTTC.

This clone was observed once. V and J are TRBV7-6 and TRBJ2-7, with 11 bases lining up with TRBD2. The CDR3 runs to 17 residues. V lost 5 bases, J lost 0 bases, and 9 bases stayed unmatched. Germline loops: CDR1 SGHVS, CDR2 FNYEAQ. The CDR3 bases are TGTGCCAGCAGCCCAAAGGTAGGGACTAGCGGCTCCTACGAGCAGTACTTC. It translates to CASSPKVGTSGSYEQYF.

CDR3 in amino acids: CAIGEETQYF. CDR3 nucleotides: TGTGCCATCGGAGAAGAGACCCAGTACTTC. The gene calls are TRBV10-3 and TRBJ2-5; no clear D. V gave up 8 bases and J gave up 3 bases, with 4 bases separating them. Germline-derived CDR1 and CDR2 are ENHRY and SYGVKD. The CDR3 sequence is 10 residues long.

The chain links TRBV5-4 to TRBJ2-1; 13 bases line up with TRBD2. CDR3 length: 17 amino acids. Trimming removed 0 bases from V and 8 bases from J; junction bases left unmatched: 8. The germline CDR1 and CDR2 sequences are SGHNT and YYREEE (reference sequence). The CDR3 sequence is CASSLARTSGRLDEQFF. Written as DNA, the CDR3 is TGTGCCAGCAGCTTGGCTAGGACTAGCGGGAGATTAGATGAGCAGTTCTTC.

CDR3 coding DNA: TGTGCCAGCAGCTTAATCCCGGGACAGGGGGCTGTGGGCGATGAGCAGTTCTTC. Protein: CASSLIPGQGAVGDEQFF. The chain is built from TRBV5-6 and TRBJ2-1; 12 bases are a match to TRBD1. CDR3 size: 18 residues. Germline CDR1 SGHDT, CDR2 YYEEEE. Trimming removed 2 bases from V and 8 bases from J; junction bases left unmatched: 14. The full variable domain, completed using reference TRBV5-6 and TRBJ2-1, is DAGVTQSPTHLIKTRGQQVTLRCSPKSGHDTVSWYQQALGQGPQFIFQYYEEEERQRGNFPDRFSGHQFPNYSSELNVNALLLGDSALYLCASSLIPGQGAVGDEQFFGPGTRLTVL.

J is TRBJ2-7 and V is TRBV11-2, with D perhaps TRBD1 (6 bases). Germline CDR1 reads SGHAT; CDR2 reads FQNNGV. CDR3 length equals 14 residues. Between the trimmed V and J ends, which lost 0 bases and 5 bases, there was a span of 11 bases. The CDR3 region is CASSLEGAGHEQYF. The CDR3 DNA follows: TGTGCCAGCAGCTTAGAGGGGGCAGGCCACGAGCAGTACTTC.

The rearrangement uses TRBV28 and TRBJ1-1; 11 bases are a match to TRBD1. V dropped 5 bases and J dropped 8; count of bases not matched to a gene: 13. The CDR3 spans 16 residues. CDR1 MDHEN and CDR2 SYDVKM come from the germline V gene. CDR3 sequence reads: CASSPTLGTGGQEAFF. As DNA, the CDR3 is TGTGCCAGCAGTCCCACTCTAGGGACAGGGGGACAAGAAGCTTTCTTT. Combining the CDR3 with reference TRBV28 and TRBJ1-1 gives the whole variable domain DVKVTQSSRYLVKRTGEKVFLECVQDMDHENMFWYRQDPGLGLRLIYFSYDVKMKEKGDIPEGYSVSREKKERFSLILESASTNQTSMYLCASSPTLGTGGQEAFFGQGTRLTVV.

This clone was found a few times. V is TRBV5-1 and J is TRBJ2-7; TRBD2 agrees at 7 bases. The CDR3 runs to 13 residues. After removal of 0 bases from V and 5 bases from J, the junction contained 2 bases not matched to a gene. Germline values: CDR1 SGHRS, CDR2 YFSETQ. CDR3 nucleotides: TGCGCCAGCAGCTTGGCGGGACTAAACGAGCAGTACTTC. Translation: CASSLAGLNEQYF.

The chain carries TRBV2 and TRBJ2-1, with 14 positions matching TRBD2. The V and J ends lost 5 bases and 8 bases, in that order; junction bases with no gene match: 5. The germline gives CDR1 SNHLY, CDR2 FYNNEI. CDR3 length: 15 residues. In nucleotides, the CDR3 is TGTGCCAGCAGTAGAGGGACTAGCGGGGGCGATGAGCAGTTCTTC. Translation: CASSRGTSGGDEQFF.

The chain employs TRBV2 and TRBJ1-6; 7 bases align to TRBD1. CDR3 length: 16 amino acids. CDR1 is SNHLY and CDR2 is FYNNEI in the germline V gene. J was trimmed by 9 bases and V by 6 bases; bases with no gene match: 14. This CDR3 reads CASRENTGRQGSPLHF. The CDR3 coding sequence is TGTGCCAGCAGAGAAAATACCGGAAGACAGGGTTCACCCCTCCACTTT.

This clone was recorded a few times. This sequence joins TRBV4-1 and TRBJ1-6; possible D gene TRBD1, 6 bases. This CDR3 is 16 amino acids long. Trimming took 0 bases from V and 6 from J, leaving 12 bases between them. CDR1 MGHRA and CDR2 YSYEKL come from the germline V gene. CDR3 sequence reads: CASSQDLRQVNSPLHF. In nucleotides, the CDR3 is TGCGCCAGCAGCCAAGATCTTAGACAGGTTAATTCACCCCTCCACTTT.

The V and J genes are TRBV5-1 and TRBJ1-2; TRBD1 might be the D (6 bases). Germline V gives CDR1 SGHRS, CDR2 YFSETQ. V gave up 0 bases and J gave up 4 bases, with 10 bases separating them. The CDR3 extends over 14 amino acids. The DNA of the CDR3 is TGCGCCAGCAGCTTGGACGGCAGGGGCTATGGCTACACCTTC. Protein: CASSLDGRGYGYTF.

The rearrangement joins TRBV6-6 to TRBJ2-4, with D tentatively TRBD1 (5 bases). Between the trimmed V and J ends, which lost 4 bases and 0 bases, there was a span of 7 bases. This CDR3 region has 14 residues. CDR1 and CDR2 (germline): MNHNY, SVGAGI (reference sequence). The CDR3 sequence: CASSFQGAKNIQYF. DNA for the CDR3: TGTGCCAGCAGTTTCCAGGGAGCCAAAAACATTCAGTACTTC.